The clone carrying this TCR beta chain was detected a few times. Isolated RNA was reverse transcribed into cDNA used as the sequencing template. Clones were sequenced by immunoSEQ multiplex PCR, and TCRdb holds only the in-frame ones, with some missing. Here the sample spans about 200,000 clones, 50% to 60% being singletons. Germline V gene data show CDR1 as SGDLS and CDR2 as YYNGEE. The CDR3 has 13 residues. Trimming took 3 bases from V and 8 from J; bases not matched to a gene: 5. The sample comes from a study of CD8+ T cells in alopecia areata. V usage is TRBV9 and J usage is TRBJ1-2; TRBD1 aligns across 9 bases. The sample consisted of CD4+ T cells sorted from blood, taken at week 0. The origin of this receptor is a human donor with alopecia areata. The CDR3 nucleotides are TGTGCCAGCAGCGGGGGACAGGGAAAAGGCTACACCTTC. This translates into CASSGGQGKGYTF.